These 25 T cell receptor beta chains share one sample of origin, sequenced in a study of blood T cells in healthy people across ages. Alongside a J-beta primer mix, a sample-barcoded 5' primer served in a second PCR lasting roughly 7 to 11 cycles. Each CDR3 protein gets one entry after TCRdb re-called the 5' RACE reads with MiXCR. This table has about 780,000 distinct CDR3 sequences, about 45% appearing once. The source material was blood. These receptors all stem from a man older than 75 in good health.

This clonotype was observed a few times. This rearrangement joins TRBV20-1 to TRBJ1-5; 7 bases are shared with TRBD1. This CDR3 has 15 amino acids. The J segment lost 4 bases and the V segment lost 6 bases, leaving 12 bases of the junction unmatched. The germline V gene encodes CDR1 DFQATT and CDR2 SNEGSKA (reference sequence). The CDR3 loop reads CSAPLEGGVNQPQHF. CDR3 coding DNA: TGCAGTGCCCCCTTGGAAGGGGGCGTGAATCAGCCCCAGCATTTT.

The chain uses TRBV20-1 and TRBJ2-2; 7 nucleotides align to TRBD1. Per germline, CDR1 DFQATT and CDR2 SNEGSKA (reference sequence). The CDR3 spans 15 residues. The V segment lost 3 bases and the J segment 1 base; nucleotides outside the gene matches: 5. The CDR3 DNA sequence: TGCAGTGCTAGGCCGGGACAGCTGAACACCGGGGAGCTGTTTTTT. It translates to CSARPGQLNTGELFF.

The rearrangement joins TRBV28 to TRBJ2-7; 11 bases align to TRBD2. The J call is doubtful: the DNA matches TRBJ2-5 better. Germline V gives CDR1 MDHEN, CDR2 SYDVKM. This CDR3 comprises 15 residues. The CDR3 is CASSLTSGISKTQYF. The CDR3, as DNA: TGTGCCAGCAGTTTGACTAGCGGGATCTCGAAGACCCAGTACTTC.

Of note for this clonotype: A much larger clonotype is one base distant, so this may be a read error. This chain uses TRBV14 with TRBJ2-5; D could derive from TRBD1 or TRBD2 (5 bases each). Germline values: CDR1 SGHDN, CDR2 FVKESK. V was pared by 1 base and J by 11 bases, with 20 bases between. The CDR3 covers 15 residues. The CDR3 protein is CASSQGSGTYNEQYF. As DNA, the CDR3 is TGTGCCAGCAGCCAAGGGTCAGGGACCTACAATGAGCAGTACTTC. The complete variable domain, with remaining parts taken from reference TRBV14 and TRBJ2-5, reads EAGVTQFPSHSVIEKGQTVTLRCDPISGHDNLYWYRRVMGKEIKFLLHFVKESKQDESGMPNNRFLAERTGGTYSTLKVQPAELEDSGVYFCASSQGSGTYNEQYFGPGTRLLVL.

The chain couples TRBV4-2 to TRBJ2-5; 9 bases map to TRBD2. CDR1 and CDR2 from the germline V gene are LGHNA and YNFKEQ. The trim removed 2 bases at V and 2 bases at J, leaving 0 bases unmatched. This CDR3 has 14 amino acids. CDR3: CASSQLAGQETQYF. In nucleotides, the CDR3 is TGTGCCAGCAGCCAACTAGCGGGGCAAGAGACCCAGTACTTC.

The chain uses TRBV29-1 and TRBJ2-1; 7 bases fit TRBD2. This CDR3 region has 14 residues. Trimming took 4 bases from V and 3 from J; bases not matched to a gene: 6. Looked up from germline, CDR1 is SQVTM and CDR2 is ANQGSEA. The CDR3 sequence is CSVGTGTIYNEQFF. The CDR3 nucleotides are TGCAGCGTTGGAACCGGGACTATCTACAATGAGCAGTTCTTC.

This clonotype occurred a few times. The chain joins TRBV10-3 to TRBJ2-3, with D unresolved. Germline-derived CDR1 and CDR2 are ENHRY and SYGVKD. The V gene lost 3 bases and the J gene lost 1 base, with 11 bases spanning the gap. The CDR3 loop spans 15 amino acids. The CDR3 region is CAISDWDRGTDTQYF. The CDR3 DNA is TGTGCCATCAGTGACTGGGATCGCGGCACAGATACGCAGTATTTT.

This clonotype has a handful of counts. The chain recombines TRBV12-3 or TRBV12-4 with TRBJ2-3; no clear D gene. This CDR3 contains 13 residues. The germline V and J ends were trimmed by 3 bases and 0 bases, with 4 bases remaining between them. In DNA, the CDR3 is TGTGCCAGCAGTTTCAGGAGCACAGATACGCAGTATTTT. Encoded protein: CASSFRSTDTQYF.

This chain links TRBV11-2 with TRBJ2-1, with 13 bases matching TRBD2. The CDR3 length is 15 residues. Looked up from germline, CDR1 is SGHAT and CDR2 is FQNNGV. V trimming: 0 bases; J trimming: 15 bases; junction bases outside the gene matches: 8. CDR3 residues: CASSLDPGTSGTWFF. CDR3 sequence (DNA): TGTGCCAGCAGCTTAGACCCCGGGACTAGCGGGACATGGTTCTTC.

The V gene is TRBV7-2, the J gene TRBJ2-1; D remains unclear. The ends were cut back, 5 bases at V and 6 bases at J, with 17 bases in the middle. CDR3 length: 15 amino acids. Per germline, CDR1 SGHTA and CDR2 FQGNSA. CDR3 DNA: TGTGCCAGCAGCCCTGTGTTGTTAACGCGCAATGAGCAGTTCTTC. Residues: CASSPVLLTRNEQFF.

This clonotype came up a few times. The chain combines TRBV6-6 with TRBJ2-6; 7 bases agree with TRBD1. The V and J ends lost 5 bases and 4 bases, in that order; junction bases with no gene match: 5. The CDR3 runs 15 residues. CDR1 is MNHNY, CDR2 SVGAGI, per germline (reference sequence). The CDR3 loop is CASSITGAGANVLTF. In DNA form, the CDR3 reads TGTGCCAGCAGTATCACAGGGGCCGGGGCCAACGTCCTGACTTTC.

The J gene is TRBJ2-7, the V gene TRBV7-9; 9 nucleotides align to TRBD1. CDR3 length equals 17 residues. V lost 3 bases and J lost 7; bases outside the gene matches: 16. Germline CDR1 and CDR2: SEHNR and FQNEAQ (reference sequence). CDR3: CASSFEVGVQGAREQYF. The CDR3 nucleotides read TGTGCCAGCAGCTTTGAAGTCGGGGTACAGGGGGCGCGGGAGCAGTACTTC.

This chain uses TRBV7-9 with TRBJ2-1; 10 positions agree with TRBD2. The CDR3 sequence is 14 residues long. The ends lost 8 bases at V and 7 bases at J; junction bases unmatched: 8. Germline V gives CDR1 SEHNR, CDR2 FQNEAQ (reference sequence). The CDR3 bases are TGTGCCAGCGCATCCCAGCGGGAGGGGAATGAGCAGTTCTTC. Its translation: CASASQREGNEQFF. Variable domain in full (rest from reference TRBV7-9 and TRBJ2-1): DTGVSQNPRHKITKRGQNVTFRCDPISEHNRLYWYRQTLGQGPEFLTYFQNEAQLEKSRLLSDRFSAERPKGSFSTLEIQRTEQGDSAMYLCASASQREGNEQFFGPGTRLTVL.

The chain combines TRBV25-1 with TRBJ2-3; D not certain. The CDR3 covers 14 residues. CDR1 is MGHDK, CDR2 SYGVNS, per germline. V lost 11 bases and J 2 bases, leaving 17 bases between the germline ends. The chain's CDR3 is CAFIESDNTDTQYF. The CDR3 nucleotides are TGTGCCTTTATTGAGTCGGATAACACAGATACGCAGTATTTT.

This clonotype was observed once. V is TRBV11-2 and J is TRBJ2-1; unclear D gene. The CDR3 has 10 amino acids. Deletions cut 6 bases from V and 10 bases from J, with 7 bases between. Germline CDR1 SGHAT, CDR2 FQNNGV. The CDR3 here is CASRKKEQFF. DNA of the CDR3: TGTGCCAGCAGAAAAAAAGAGCAGTTCTTC.

This clonotype was counted only a few times. This chain uses TRBV7-2 with TRBJ1-5; the D is unclear. CDR3 length equals 14 residues. CDR1 is SGHTA, CDR2 FQGNSA, per germline. V lost 4 bases, J lost 5 bases, and 12 bases lay in between. DNA of the CDR3: TGTGCCAGCAGCTCGTCCCGCCGCGATCAGCCCCAGCATTTT. It is translated as CASSSSRRDQPQHF.

This clonotype was seen at least ten times. The chain combines TRBV7-2 with TRBJ2-3; TRBD2 agrees at 12 bases. CDR1 is SGHTA and CDR2 is FQGNSA in the germline V gene. V shed 4 bases and J 1 base; nucleotides not matched to a gene: 3. CDR3 size: 16 residues. CDR3 bases: TGTGCCAGCAGCTCTCTAGCGGGAGGGGGCACAGATACGCAGTATTTT. This gives the protein CASSSLAGGGTDTQYF. Complete variable domain (other parts from reference TRBV7-2 and TRBJ2-3): GAGVSQSPSNKVTEKGKDVELRCDPISGHTALYWYRQSLGQGLEFLIYFQGNSAPDKSGLPSDRFSAERTGGSVSTLTIQRTQQEDSAVYLCASSSLAGGGTDTQYFGPGTRLTVL.

The chain combines TRBV20-1 with TRBJ2-7; 8 bases are shared with TRBD2. The CDR3 runs 13 residues. The V gene end was trimmed by 6 bases and the J gene end by 7 bases; junction bases not matched to a gene: 11. The germline V gene has CDR1 DFQATT and CDR2 SNEGSKA (reference sequence). The CDR3 coding sequence is TGCAGTGCCCCCAGGACTAGCTATGAAGAGCAGTACTTC. This translates into CSAPRTSYEEQYF.

This chain joins TRBV5-1 and TRBJ2-5; 9 nucleotides match TRBD2. Germline-derived CDR1 and CDR2 are SGHRS and YFSETQ. The V and J ends lost 2 bases and 2 bases, in that order; junction bases with no gene match: 1. This CDR3 comprises 14 residues. In nucleotides, the CDR3 is TGCGCCAGCAGCTTTGCGGGAGGGCAAGAGACCCAGTACTTC. Protein sequence: CASSFAGGQETQYF.

The V gene is TRBV20-1, the J gene TRBJ2-1; 7 bases agree with TRBD2. This CDR3 region has 17 residues. Trimming at V came to 0 bases and at J to 2 bases, leaving 10 bases not matched to a gene. Germline assignment: CDR1 DFQATT and CDR2 SNEGSKA (reference sequence). The CDR3 region is CSARDPYGGGTYNEQFF. CDR3 coding DNA: TGCAGTGCTAGAGACCCGTATGGGGGGGGAACCTACAATGAGCAGTTCTTC.

The table lists this clonotype with many counts. CDR3 amino acids: CASSTSRSYEQYF. In DNA form, the CDR3 reads TGTGCCAGCTCTACCAGCCGCTCCTACGAGCAGTACTTC. The chain joins TRBV28 to TRBJ2-7; D unresolved. V lost 8 bases to trimming and J lost 0 bases, with 11 bases between them. Germline-derived CDR1 and CDR2 are MDHEN and SYDVKM. The CDR3 totals 13 residues.

This rearrangement joins TRBV20-1 to TRBJ2-1; 11 nucleotides match TRBD2. The V and J ends lost 3 bases and 5 bases, in that order; junction bases with no gene match: 3. Germline V gene data show CDR1 as DFQATT and CDR2 as SNEGSKA (reference sequence). This CDR3 is 14 amino acids long. As DNA, the CDR3 is TGCAGTGCTAGTAGCGGGAGGGCTGACAATGAGCAGTTCTTC. This sequence encodes CSASSGRADNEQFF.

The chain links TRBV27 to TRBJ2-5; possible D gene TRBD1, 6 bases. The J call is in doubt because the DNA end fits TRBJ2-7 better. The germline V gene encodes CDR1 MNHEY and CDR2 SMNVEV (reference sequence). This CDR3 contains 15 residues. CDR3 loop: CASSLKTGPSYEQYF. The CDR3 coding sequence is TGTGCCAGCAGTTTAAAAACAGGGCCTTCCTACGAGCAGTACTTC.

This clonotype appeared once. This may stem from a read error, because a much larger clone lies one nucleotide away. The rearrangement joins TRBV5-5 to TRBJ1-1; no clear D. The CDR3 sequence is 12 residues long. V was pared by 4 bases and J by 7 bases, with 11 bases between. The germline V gene has CDR1 SGHKS and CDR2 YYEKEE (reference sequence). The chain's CDR3 is CASSPTIIEAFF. Written as DNA, the CDR3 is TGTGCCAGCAGCCCGACGATAATTGAAGCTTTCTTT.

The chain has TRBV20-1 and TRBJ2-3; D possibly uses TRBD1 or TRBD2 (5 bases each). Between the trimmed V and J ends, which lost 3 bases and 5 bases, there was a span of 12 bases. Germline V gene sequence: CDR1 DFQATT, CDR2 SNEGSKA (reference sequence). This CDR3 is 13 amino acids long. The CDR3 region is CSASFGDQDTQYF. The CDR3 DNA is TGCAGTGCTAGCTTTGGGGACCAAGATACGCAGTATTTT.